This T cell receptor (beta chain) is from a study of control samples from healthy donors and cancer patients. V was shortened by 3 bases and J by 4 bases, with 15 bases between the two germline ends. Germline CDR1 reads LNHDA; CDR2 reads SQIVND (reference sequence). The CDR3 is 15 amino acids. Sequencing was performed with immunoSEQ multiplex PCR; in TCRdb, only in-frame clones are kept and a portion is missing. The sample consists of roughly 400,000 clones, 75% to 95% of them appearing once. This receptor was obtained from a man in his forties with head and neck cancer. Source material: PBMCs. The chain joins TRBV19 to TRBJ1-2; D call uncertain. In nucleotides, the CDR3 is TGTGCCAGTAGTATTATTACCCAAGGTCGCTATGGCTACACCTTC. Protein sequence: CASSIITQGRYGYTF.